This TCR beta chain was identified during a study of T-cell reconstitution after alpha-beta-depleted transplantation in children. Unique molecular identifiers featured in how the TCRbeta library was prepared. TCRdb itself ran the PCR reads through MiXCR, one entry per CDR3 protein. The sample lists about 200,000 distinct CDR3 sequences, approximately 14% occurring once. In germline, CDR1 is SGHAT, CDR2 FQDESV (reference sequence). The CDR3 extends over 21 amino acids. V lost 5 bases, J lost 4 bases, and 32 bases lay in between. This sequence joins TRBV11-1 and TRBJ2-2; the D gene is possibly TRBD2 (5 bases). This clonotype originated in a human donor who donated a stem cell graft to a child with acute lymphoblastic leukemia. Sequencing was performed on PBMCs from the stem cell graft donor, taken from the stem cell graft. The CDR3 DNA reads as TGTGCCAGCAGCCTACAAAGAGTCGGTCGCGAAGTGAGGGAGCGCACCGGGGAGCTGTTTTTT. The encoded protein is CASSLQRVGREVRERTGELFF.